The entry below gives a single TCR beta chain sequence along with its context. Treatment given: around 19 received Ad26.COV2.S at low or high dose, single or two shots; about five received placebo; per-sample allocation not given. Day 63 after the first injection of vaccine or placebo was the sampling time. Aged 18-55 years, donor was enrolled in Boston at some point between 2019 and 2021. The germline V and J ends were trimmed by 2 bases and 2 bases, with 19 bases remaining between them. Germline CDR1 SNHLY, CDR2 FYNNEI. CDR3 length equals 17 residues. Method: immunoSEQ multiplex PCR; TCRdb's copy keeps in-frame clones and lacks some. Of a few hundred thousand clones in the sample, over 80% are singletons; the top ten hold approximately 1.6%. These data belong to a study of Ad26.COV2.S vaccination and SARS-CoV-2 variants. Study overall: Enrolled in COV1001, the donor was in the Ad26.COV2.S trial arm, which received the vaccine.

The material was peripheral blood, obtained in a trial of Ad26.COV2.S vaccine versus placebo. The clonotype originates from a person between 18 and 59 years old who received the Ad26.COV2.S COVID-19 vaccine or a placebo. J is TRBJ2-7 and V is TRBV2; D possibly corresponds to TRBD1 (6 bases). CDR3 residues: CASSELGDNLITYEQYF. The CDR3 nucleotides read TGTGCCAGCAGTGAATTGGGGGACAACCTTATTACCTACGAGCAGTACTTC.